This TCR beta chain appears in the sequencing data of a study of cytomegalovirus exposure and HLA in healthy donors. Study details: In an earlier analysis, around 120 million unique TCR beta sequences were found from 150 million to 200 million T cells. Findings and caveats of the study: Cytomegalovirus-associated status was assigned to around 160 TCR beta chains.

Primers: 60 Vbeta forward and 13 Jbeta reverse. The protocol was immunoSEQ multiplex PCR, while the TCRdb copy is restricted to in-frame clones and leaves out a portion. The sample holds some 120,000 clones. Concerning this clone: Its antigen remains unknown.

The V and J ends lost 4 bases and 1 base respectively, with 10 bases between them. CDR3 length: 15 residues. Germline V CDR1 and CDR2: LGHNA, YNFKEQ. This receptor was taken from a woman aged 55-69 years in good health and CMV-seronegative. The sequenced sample was PBMCs. This rearrangement joins TRBV4-2 to TRBJ1-4; TRBD1 might be the D (5 bases). For the CDR3, the DNA is TGTGCCAGCAGCCCCCCTGACAGAACTAATGAAAAACTGTTTTTT. Amino acids: CASSPPDRTNEKLFF.